What follows describes a single TCR beta chain. The sample originates from a study of shared T cell receptors in the human thymus. TCRdb's table, derived via immunoSEQ multiplex PCR, lists solely in-frame clones and lacks some. The data show roughly 500,000 clones, with about 80% seen just once and about 0.012% held by the top ten. V lost 0 bases, J lost 0 bases, and 11 bases lay in between. Germline V lookup: CDR1 LGHNA, CDR2 YNFKEQ. The CDR3 contains 16 residues. This sample was shared with a second study, whose subject was human thymus T cells. That paper adds: Those donating were healthy Finnish infants in corrective surgery for congenital heart defects. In corrective heart surgery, resections were taken, and these provided the thymus tissue. Thymic and blood repertoires seemed to favor certain V and J genes. Reports from related research described highly overlapping thymic repertoires among unrelated individuals.

The sequence was collected from a boy under three years old with a congenital heart defect. The chain links TRBV4-2 to TRBJ2-5, with D perhaps matching TRBD2 (6 bases). Sequencing was performed on thymocytes. The CDR3 sequence: CASSQDATRDQETQYF. The CDR3 bases are TGTGCCAGCAGCCAAGATGCGACTAGGGACCAAGAGACCCAGTACTTC.